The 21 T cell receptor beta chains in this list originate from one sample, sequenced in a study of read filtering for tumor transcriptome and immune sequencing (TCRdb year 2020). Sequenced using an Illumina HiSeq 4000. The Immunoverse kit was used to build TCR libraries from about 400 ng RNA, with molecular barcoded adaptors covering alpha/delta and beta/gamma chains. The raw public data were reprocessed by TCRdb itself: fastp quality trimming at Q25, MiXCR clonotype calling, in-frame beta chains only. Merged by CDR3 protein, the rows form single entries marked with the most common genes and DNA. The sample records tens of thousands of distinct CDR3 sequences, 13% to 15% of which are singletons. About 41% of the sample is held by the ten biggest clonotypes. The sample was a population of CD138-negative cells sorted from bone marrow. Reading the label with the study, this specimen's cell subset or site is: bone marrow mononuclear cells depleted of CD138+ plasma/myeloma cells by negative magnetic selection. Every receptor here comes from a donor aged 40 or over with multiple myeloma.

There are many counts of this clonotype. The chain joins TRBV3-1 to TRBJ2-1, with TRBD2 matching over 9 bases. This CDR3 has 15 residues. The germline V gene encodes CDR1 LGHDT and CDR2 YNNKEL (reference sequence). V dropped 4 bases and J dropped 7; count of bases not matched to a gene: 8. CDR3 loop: CASSRGSGSLNEQFF. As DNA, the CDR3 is TGTGCCAGCAGCCGGGGTAGCGGGAGTTTAAATGAGCAGTTCTTC.

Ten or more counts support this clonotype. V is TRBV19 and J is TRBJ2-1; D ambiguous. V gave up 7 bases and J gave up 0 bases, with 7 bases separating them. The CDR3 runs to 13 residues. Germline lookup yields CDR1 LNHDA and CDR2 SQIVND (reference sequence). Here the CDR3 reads CASNSYSYNEQFF. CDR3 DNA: TGTGCCAGTAACAGTTACTCCTACAATGAGCAGTTCTTC.

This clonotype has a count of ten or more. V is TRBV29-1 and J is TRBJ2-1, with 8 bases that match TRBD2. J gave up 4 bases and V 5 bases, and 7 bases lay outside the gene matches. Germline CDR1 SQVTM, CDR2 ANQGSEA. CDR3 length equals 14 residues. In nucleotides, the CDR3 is TGCAGCGTTAGCGGGAGTCCCCTTTACAATGAGCAGTTCTTC. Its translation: CSVSGSPLYNEQFF.

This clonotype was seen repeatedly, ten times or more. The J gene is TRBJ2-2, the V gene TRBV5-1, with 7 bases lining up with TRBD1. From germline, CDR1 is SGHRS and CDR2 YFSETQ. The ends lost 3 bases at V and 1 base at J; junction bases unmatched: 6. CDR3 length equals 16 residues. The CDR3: CASSYGTVGNTGELFF. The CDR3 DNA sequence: TGCGCCAGCAGCTACGGGACAGTTGGGAACACCGGGGAGCTGTTTTTT.

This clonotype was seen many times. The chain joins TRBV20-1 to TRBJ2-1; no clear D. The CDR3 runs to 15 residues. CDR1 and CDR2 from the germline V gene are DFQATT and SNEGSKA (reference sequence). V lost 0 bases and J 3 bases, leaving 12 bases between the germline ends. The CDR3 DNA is TGCAGTGCTAGAGATACCCATCGCCTCTACAATGAGCAGTTCTTC. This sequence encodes CSARDTHRLYNEQFF.

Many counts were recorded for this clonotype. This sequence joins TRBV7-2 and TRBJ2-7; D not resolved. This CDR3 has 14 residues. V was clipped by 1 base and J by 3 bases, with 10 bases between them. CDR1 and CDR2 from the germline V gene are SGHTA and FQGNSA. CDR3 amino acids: CASSLGGKSYEQYF. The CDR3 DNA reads TGTGCCAGCAGCTTAGGTGGGAAGAGCTACGAGCAGTACTTC.

The CDR3 nucleotides are TGTGCCAGCAGCTCGAACTTCGGGACAGGGTACTCTGGGGCCAACGTCCTGACTTTC. It is translated as CASSSNFGTGYSGANVLTF. This rearrangement joins TRBV11-3 to TRBJ2-6; 9 bases line up with TRBD1. The germline V gene has CDR1 SGHNT and CDR2 YENEEA. The CDR3 spans 19 residues. J gave up 0 bases and V 4 bases, and 10 bases lay outside the gene matches.

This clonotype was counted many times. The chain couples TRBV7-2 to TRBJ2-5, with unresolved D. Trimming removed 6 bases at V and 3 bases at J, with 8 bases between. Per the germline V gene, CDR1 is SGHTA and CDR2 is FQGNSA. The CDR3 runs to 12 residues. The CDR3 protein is CASRSAKETQYF. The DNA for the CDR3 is TGTGCCAGCAGGTCGGCCAAAGAGACCCAGTACTTC.

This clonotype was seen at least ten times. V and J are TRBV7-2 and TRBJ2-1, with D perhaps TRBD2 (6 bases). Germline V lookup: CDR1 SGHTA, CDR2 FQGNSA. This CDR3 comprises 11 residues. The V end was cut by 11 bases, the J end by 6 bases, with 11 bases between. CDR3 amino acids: CAPGRGNEQFF. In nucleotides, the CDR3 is TGTGCCCCCGGGCGGGGCAATGAGCAGTTCTTC.

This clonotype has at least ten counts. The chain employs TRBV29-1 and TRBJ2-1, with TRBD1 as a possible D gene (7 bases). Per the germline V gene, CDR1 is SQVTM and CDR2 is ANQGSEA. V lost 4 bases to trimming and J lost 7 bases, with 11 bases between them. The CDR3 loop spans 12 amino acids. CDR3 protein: CSVGQGGNEQFF. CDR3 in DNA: TGCAGCGTTGGACAGGGAGGAAATGAGCAGTTCTTC.

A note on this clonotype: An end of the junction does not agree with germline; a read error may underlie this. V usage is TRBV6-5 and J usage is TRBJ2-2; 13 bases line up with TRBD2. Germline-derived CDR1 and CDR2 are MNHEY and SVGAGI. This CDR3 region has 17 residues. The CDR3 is CASSGTSGIANAGELFF. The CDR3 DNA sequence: TGTGCCAGCAGCGGGACTAGCGGGATAGCGAACGCCGGGGAGCTGTTTTTT.

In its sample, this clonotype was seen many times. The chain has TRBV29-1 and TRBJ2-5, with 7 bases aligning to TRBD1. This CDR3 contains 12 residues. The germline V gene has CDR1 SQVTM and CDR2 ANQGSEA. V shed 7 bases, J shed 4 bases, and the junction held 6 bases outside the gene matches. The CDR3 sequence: CSGERGRETQYF. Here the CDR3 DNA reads TGCAGCGGGGAAAGGGGGCGAGAGACCCAGTACTTC. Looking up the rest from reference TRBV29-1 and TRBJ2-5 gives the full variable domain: SAVISQKPSRDICQRGTSLTIQCQVDSQVTMMFWYRQQPGQSLTLIATANQGSEATYESGFVIDKFPISRPNLTFSTLTVSNMSPEDSSIYLCSGERGRETQYFGPGTRLLVL.

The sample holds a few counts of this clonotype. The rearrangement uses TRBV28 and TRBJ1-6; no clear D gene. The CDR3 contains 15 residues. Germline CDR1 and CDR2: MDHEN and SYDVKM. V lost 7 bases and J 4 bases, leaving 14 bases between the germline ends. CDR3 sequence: CASKLDATYNSPLHF. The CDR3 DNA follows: TGTGCCAGCAAGTTGGATGCCACGTATAATTCACCCCTCCACTTT.

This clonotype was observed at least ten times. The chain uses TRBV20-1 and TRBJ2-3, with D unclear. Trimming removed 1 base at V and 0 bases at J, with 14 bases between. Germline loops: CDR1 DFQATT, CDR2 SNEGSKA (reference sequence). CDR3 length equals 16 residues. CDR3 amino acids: CSARALPAPSTDTQYF. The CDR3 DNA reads TGCAGTGCTAGAGCCCTGCCCGCTCCTAGCACAGATACGCAGTATTTT.

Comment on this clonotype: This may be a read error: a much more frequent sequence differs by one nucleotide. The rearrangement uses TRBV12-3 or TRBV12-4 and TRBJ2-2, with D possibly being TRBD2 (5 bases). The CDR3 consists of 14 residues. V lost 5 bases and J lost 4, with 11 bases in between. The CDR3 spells CASSRTGGTGELFF. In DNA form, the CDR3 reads TGTGCCAGCAGTCGGACTGGAGGCACCGGGGAGCTGTTTTTT.

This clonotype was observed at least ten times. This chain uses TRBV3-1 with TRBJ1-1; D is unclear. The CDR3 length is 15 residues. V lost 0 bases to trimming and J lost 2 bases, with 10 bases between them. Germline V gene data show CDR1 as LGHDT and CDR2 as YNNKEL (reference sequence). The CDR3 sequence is CASSQDPQINTEAFF. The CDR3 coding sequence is TGTGCCAGCAGCCAAGATCCACAGATTAACACTGAAGCTTTCTTT.

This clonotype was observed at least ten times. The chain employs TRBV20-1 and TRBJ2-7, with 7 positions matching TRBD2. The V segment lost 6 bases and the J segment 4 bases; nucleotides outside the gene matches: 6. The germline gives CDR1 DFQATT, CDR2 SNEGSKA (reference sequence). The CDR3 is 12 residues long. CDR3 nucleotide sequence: TGCAGTGCCAAGACTAGCTTTTACGAGCAGTACTTC. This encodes CSAKTSFYEQYF.

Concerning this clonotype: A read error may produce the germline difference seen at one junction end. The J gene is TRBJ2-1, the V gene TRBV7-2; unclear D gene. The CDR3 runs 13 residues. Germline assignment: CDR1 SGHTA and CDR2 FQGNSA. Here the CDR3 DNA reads TGTGCCATCAGCACCGCTTGGGCCAATGAGCAGTTCTTC. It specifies CAISTAWANEQFF.

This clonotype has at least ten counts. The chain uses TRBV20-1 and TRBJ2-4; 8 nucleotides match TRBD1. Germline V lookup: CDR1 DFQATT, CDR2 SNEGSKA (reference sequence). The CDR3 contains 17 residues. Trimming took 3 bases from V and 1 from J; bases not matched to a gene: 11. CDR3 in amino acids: CSASGGQARGAKNIQYF. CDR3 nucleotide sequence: TGCAGTGCTAGCGGGGGACAGGCAAGAGGGGCCAAAAACATTCAGTACTTC.

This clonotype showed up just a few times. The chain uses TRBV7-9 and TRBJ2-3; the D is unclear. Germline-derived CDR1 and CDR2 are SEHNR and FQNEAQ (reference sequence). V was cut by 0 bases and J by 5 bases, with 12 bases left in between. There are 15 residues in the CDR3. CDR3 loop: CASSLAPLDEDTQYF. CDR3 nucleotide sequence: TGTGCCAGCAGCTTAGCACCCCTAGATGAAGATACGCAGTATTTT.

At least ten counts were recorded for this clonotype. The CDR3 DNA reads as TGCAGTGCTACAAACCCTAGCGGGAGGGGGAATGAGCAGTTCTTC. It is translated as CSATNPSGRGNEQFF. V is TRBV20-1 and J is TRBJ2-1; 12 bases map to TRBD2. V gave up 4 bases and J gave up 7 bases; unmatched junction bases: 8. The CDR3 is 15 amino acids. Germline CDR1 reads DFQATT; CDR2 reads SNEGSKA (reference sequence).